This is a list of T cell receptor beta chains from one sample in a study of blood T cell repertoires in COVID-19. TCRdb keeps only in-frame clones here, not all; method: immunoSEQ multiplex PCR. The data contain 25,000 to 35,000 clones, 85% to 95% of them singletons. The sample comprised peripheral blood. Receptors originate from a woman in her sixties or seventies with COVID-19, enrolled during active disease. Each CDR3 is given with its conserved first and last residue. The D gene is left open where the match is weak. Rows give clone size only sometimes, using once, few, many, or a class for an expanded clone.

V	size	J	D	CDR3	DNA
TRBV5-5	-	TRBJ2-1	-	CASSVAPQGLYNEQFF	TGTGCCAGCAGCGTCGCCCCGCAGGGGCTCTACAATGAGCAGTTCTTC
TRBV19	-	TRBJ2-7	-	CASTRGYEQYF	TGTGCCAGTACGCGGGGCTACGAGCAGTACTTC
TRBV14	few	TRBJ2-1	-	CASSQGLIRGNEQFF	TGTGCCAGCAGCCAAGGGTTGATCAGGGGCAATGAGCAGTTCTTC
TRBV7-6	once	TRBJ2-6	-	CASSPLNSGANVLTF	TGTGCCAGCAGCCCCTTAAACTCTGGGGCCAACGTCCTGACTTTC
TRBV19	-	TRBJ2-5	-	CASSKQVAETQYF	TGTGCCAGTAGTAAACAGGTAGCCGAGACCCAGTACTTC
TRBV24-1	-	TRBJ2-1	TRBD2	CATSDAGTSGRNEQFF	TGTGCCACCAGTGATGCCGGAACTAGCGGGAGGAATGAGCAGTTCTTC
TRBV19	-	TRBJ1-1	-	CASSIDVGLATGKNTEAFF	TGTGCCAGTAGTATAGATGTGGGGCTTGCGACCGGAAAGAACACTGAAGCTTTCTTT
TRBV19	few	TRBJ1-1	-	CASIKTRGGTEAFF	TGTGCCAGTATCAAGACCCGGGGGGGCACTGAAGCTTTCTTT
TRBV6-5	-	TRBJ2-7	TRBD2	CASSTGTNYEQYF	TGTGCCAGCAGTACCGGGACTAACTACGAGCAGTACTTC
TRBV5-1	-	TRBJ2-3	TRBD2	CASSWGAGGPTDTQYF	TGCGCCAGCAGCTGGGGAGCGGGAGGCCCCACAGATACGCAGTATTTT
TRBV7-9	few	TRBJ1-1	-	CASSLSDKNTEAFF	TGTGCCAGCAGCCTATCGGACAAGAACACTGAAGCTTTCTTT
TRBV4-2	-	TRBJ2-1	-	CASSRLDNEQFF	TGTGCCAGCAGCCGACTCGACAATGAGCAGTTCTTC
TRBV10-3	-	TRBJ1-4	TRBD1	CAITGQGQKLFF	TGTGCCATCACGGGACAGGGGCAGAAACTGTTTTTT
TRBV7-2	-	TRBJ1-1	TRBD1	CASSLVHDRANTEAFF	TGTGCCAGCAGCTTAGTCCACGACAGGGCCAACACTGAAGCTTTCTTT
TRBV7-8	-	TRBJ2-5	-	CASSMAEDPGETQYF	TGTGCCAGCAGCATGGCGGAGGACCCCGGAGAGACCCAGTACTTC
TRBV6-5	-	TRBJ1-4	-	CASSPVRGTNEKLFF	TGTGCCAGCAGCCCCGTACGGGGGACTAATGAAAAACTGTTTTTT
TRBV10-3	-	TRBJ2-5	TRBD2	CAISDPLAAQETQYF	TGTGCCATCAGTGACCCCCTAGCGGCCCAAGAGACCCAGTACTTC
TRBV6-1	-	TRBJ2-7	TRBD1	CASSELGGTGGFFYEQYF	TGTGCCAGCAGTGAACTTGGAGGGACAGGGGGCTTCTTTTACGAGCAGTACTTC
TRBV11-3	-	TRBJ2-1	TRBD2	CASSPGGGTTYNEQFF	TGTGCCAGCAGCCCAGGCGGGGGGACCACCTACAATGAGCAGTTCTTC
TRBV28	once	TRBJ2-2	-	CASSLRENTGELFF	TGTGCCAGCAGTTTACGGGAAAACACCGGGGAGCTGTTTTTT
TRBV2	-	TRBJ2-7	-	CASARETNEQYF	TGTGCCAGCGCGCGGGAAACCAACGAGCAGTACTTC
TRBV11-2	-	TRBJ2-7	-	CASSFGGPAYEQYF	TGTGCCAGCAGCTTTGGCGGGCCCGCCTACGAGCAGTACTTC
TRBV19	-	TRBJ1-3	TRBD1	CASSYLQGPSGNTIYF	TGTGCCAGTAGTTATTTACAGGGGCCCTCTGGAAACACCATATATTTT
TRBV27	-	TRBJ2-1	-	CASSLRRTVDEQFF	TGTGCCAGCAGTTTACGCCGAACGGTGGATGAGCAGTTCTTC
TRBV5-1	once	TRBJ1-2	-	CASSLGGSFYTF	TGCGCCAGCAGCTTGGGAGGCAGCTTCTACACCTTC
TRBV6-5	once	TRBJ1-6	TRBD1	CASGSGGIGSPLHF	TGTGCCAGCGGTTCAGGGGGCATCGGTTCACCCCTCCACTTT
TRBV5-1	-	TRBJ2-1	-	CASSFFGGTEQFF	TGCGCCAGCAGCTTTTTTGGAGGAACAGAGCAGTTCTTC
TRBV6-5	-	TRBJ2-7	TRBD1	CASRKTGGGYEQYF	TGTGCCAGCAGGAAGACAGGGGGCGGCTACGAGCAGTACTTC
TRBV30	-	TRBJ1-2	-	CAWSVGLGYTF	TGTGCCTGGAGTGTTGGACTTGGCTACACCTTC
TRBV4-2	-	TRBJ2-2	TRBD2	CASSHGLAGVNTGELFF	TGTGCCAGCAGCCATGGATTAGCGGGGGTGAACACCGGGGAGCTGTTTTTT
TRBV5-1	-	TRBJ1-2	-	CASSLVPLGPYGYTF	TGCGCCAGCAGCTTGGTCCCCCTGGGGCCCTATGGCTACACCTTC
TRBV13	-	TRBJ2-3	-	CASSMAQDTQYF	TGTGCCAGCAGCATGGCACAAGATACGCAGTATTTT
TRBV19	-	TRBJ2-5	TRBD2	CASSTLAVQETQYF	TGTGCCAGTAGTACTCTAGCGGTACAAGAGACCCAGTACTTC
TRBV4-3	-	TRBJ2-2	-	CASSQVSLAGELFF	TGCGCCAGCAGCCAAGTGTCCTTAGCCGGGGAGCTGTTTTTT
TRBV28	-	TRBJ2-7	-	CATRIGGGQSSYEQYF	TGTGCCACTAGAATAGGCGGGGGCCAGAGCTCCTACGAGCAGTACTTC
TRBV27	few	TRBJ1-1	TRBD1	CASSLSYQGAKTEAFF	TGTGCCAGCAGTTTATCTTATCAGGGGGCGAAAACTGAAGCTTTCTTT
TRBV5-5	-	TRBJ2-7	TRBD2	CAIPTSGRARSYEQYF	TGTGCCATCCCGACTAGCGGGAGGGCCAGGTCCTACGAGCAGTACTTC
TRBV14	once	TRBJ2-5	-	CASSQVTSQETQYF	TGTGCCAGCAGCCAAGTGACATCCCAAGAGACCCAGTACTTC
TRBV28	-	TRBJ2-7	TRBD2	CASRTPGLGLGEQYF	TGTGCCAGCAGAACCCCGGGACTAGGTCTCGGCGAGCAGTACTTC
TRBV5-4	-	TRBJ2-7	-	CASSPGYGLWYF	TGTGCCAGCAGCCCGGGGTATGGCTTATGGTACTTC
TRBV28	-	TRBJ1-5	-	CASSLAGTNQPQHF	TGTGCCAGCAGCCTGGCAGGTACCAATCAGCCCCAGCATTTT
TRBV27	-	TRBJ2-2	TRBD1	CASSLWTGVNTGELFF	TGTGCCAGCAGTCTATGGACAGGGGTGAACACCGGGGAGCTGTTTTTT
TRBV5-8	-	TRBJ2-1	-	CASSWFTGPTGETFF	TGTGCCAGCAGTTGGTTTACCGGGCCCACGGGAGAGACGTTCTTC
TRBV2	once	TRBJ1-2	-	CASSRTAPYGYTF	TGTGCCAGCAGCCGGACAGCTCCCTATGGCTACACCTTC
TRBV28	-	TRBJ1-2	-	CASSAGTPAYGYTF	TGTGCCAGCAGTGCCGGGACACCGGCGTATGGCTACACCTTC
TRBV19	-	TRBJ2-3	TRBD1	CASSIRTGDIGTDTQYF	TGTGCCAGTAGTATTCGGACAGGGGATATTGGCACAGATACGCAGTATTTT
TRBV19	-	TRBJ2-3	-	CASSTPQKDTQYF	TGTGCCAGTAGTACCCCACAAAAAGATACGCAGTATTTT
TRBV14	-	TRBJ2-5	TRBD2	CASSLGLAPILLGETQYF	TGTGCCAGCAGCCTCGGACTAGCACCAATCCTCCTCGGGGAGACCCAGTACTTC
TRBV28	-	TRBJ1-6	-	CATWGGRANSPLHF	TGTGCCACCTGGGGGGGAAGAGCTAATTCACCCCTCCACTTT
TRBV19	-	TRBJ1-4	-	CASSIDNREEKLFF	TGTGCCAGTAGTATAGATAACAGGGAAGAAAAACTGTTTTTT
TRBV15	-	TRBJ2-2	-	CATSTQRGTNTGELFF	TGTGCCACCAGCACCCAGAGGGGGACGAACACCGGGGAGCTGTTTTTT
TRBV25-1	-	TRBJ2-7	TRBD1	CASSLGTGGPYEQYF	TGTGCCAGCAGCCTAGGGACAGGGGGTCCCTACGAGCAGTACTTC
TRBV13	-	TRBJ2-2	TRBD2	CASSLTSGRQGTGELFF	TGTGCCAGCAGCTTGACTAGCGGGAGACAAGGCACCGGGGAGCTGTTTTTT
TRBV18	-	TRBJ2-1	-	CASSPSGTLYNEQFF	TGTGCCAGCTCACCATCCGGGACTTTATACAATGAGCAGTTCTTC
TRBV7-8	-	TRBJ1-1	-	CASRTEGEAFF	TGTGCCAGCAGAACGGAGGGTGAAGCTTTCTTT
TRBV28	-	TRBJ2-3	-	CASSQGATDTQYF	TGTGCCAGCAGTCAGGGTGCCACAGATACGCAGTATTTT
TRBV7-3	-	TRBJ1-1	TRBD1	CASSSWTGTEAFF	TGTGCCAGCAGCTCATGGACAGGGACTGAAGCTTTCTTT
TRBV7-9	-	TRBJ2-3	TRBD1	CASSSTGSTDTQYF	TGTGCCAGCAGCTCGACAGGGAGCACAGATACGCAGTATTTT
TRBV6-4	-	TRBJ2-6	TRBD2	CASSRLAGVTGANVLTF	TGTGCCAGCAGTCGACTAGCGGGAGTGACCGGGGCCAACGTCCTGACTTTC